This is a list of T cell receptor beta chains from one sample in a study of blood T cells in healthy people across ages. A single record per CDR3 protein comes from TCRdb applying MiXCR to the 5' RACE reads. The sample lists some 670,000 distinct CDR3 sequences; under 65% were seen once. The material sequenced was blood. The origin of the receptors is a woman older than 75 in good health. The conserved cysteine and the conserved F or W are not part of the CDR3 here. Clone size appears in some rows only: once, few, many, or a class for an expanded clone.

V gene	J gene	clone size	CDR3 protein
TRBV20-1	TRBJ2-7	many	SALSPGQDFYEQY
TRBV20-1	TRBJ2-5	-	SASGTIGETQY
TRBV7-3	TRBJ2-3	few	ASRPGDSTDTQY
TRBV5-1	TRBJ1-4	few	ASSLGLTGGAEASLKKLF
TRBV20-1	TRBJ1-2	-	GGRDRGIVNYGYT
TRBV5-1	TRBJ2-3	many	ASSLTITDELDTQY
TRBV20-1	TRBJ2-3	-	SAIRYLGDTQY
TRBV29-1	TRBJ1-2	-	SVLTDYGYT
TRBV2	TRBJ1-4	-	ASSEAGADEKLF
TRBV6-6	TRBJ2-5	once	ASSYRAGSKEQY
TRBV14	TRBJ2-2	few	ASSHRRTGELF
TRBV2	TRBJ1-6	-	ASSVGQRFSPLH
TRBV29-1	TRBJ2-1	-	SVDGGVLDNEQF
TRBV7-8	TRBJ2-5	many	ASSTLQETQY
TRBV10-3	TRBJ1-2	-	AINPGQGYGYT
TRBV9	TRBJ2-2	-	ASRGQGQENTGELF
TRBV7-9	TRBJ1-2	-	ASSSPELTGPGHGYT
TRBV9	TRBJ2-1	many	ASSTRQGLYNEQF
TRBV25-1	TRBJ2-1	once	ASSELGGAGYEQF
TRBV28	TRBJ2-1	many	ASSRTSGGGGWF
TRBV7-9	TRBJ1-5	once	ASSNKFDQIGDQPQH
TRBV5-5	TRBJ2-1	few	ASSFSGRVYNEQF
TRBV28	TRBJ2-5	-	ASTQTAEETQY
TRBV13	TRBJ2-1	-	ASSPETGTGDNEQF
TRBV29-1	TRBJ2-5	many	SVGDGETQY
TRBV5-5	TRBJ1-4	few	ASSARQSTNEKLF
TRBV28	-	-	ASTPALDAYEQY
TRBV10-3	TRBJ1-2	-	AIRADLSYGYT
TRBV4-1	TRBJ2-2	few	ASSPDPAGGFTGELF
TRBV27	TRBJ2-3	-	ASSLLWDRVTDTLY
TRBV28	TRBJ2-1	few	ASSPGLGAREQF
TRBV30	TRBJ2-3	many	AWNPSFAGRSDTQY
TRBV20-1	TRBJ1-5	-	SAEGTGGLRTQH
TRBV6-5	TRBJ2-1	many	ASSQTDRGSYNEQF
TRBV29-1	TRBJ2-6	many	SALPTTGPGANVLT
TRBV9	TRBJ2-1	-	ASSVVGGGLEQF
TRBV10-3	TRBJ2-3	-	AISDYGADTQY
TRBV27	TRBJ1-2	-	ASSWAGGPLYGYT
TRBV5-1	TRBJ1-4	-	ASTPTPQDNEKLF
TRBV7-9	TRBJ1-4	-	ASSLVGQQNEKLF
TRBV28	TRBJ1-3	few	ASSSRENTIY
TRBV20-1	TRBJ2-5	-	SARDGTGGQETQY
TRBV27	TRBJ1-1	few	ASSWGTLNTEAF
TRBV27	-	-	ASSDHAPTGHYEQY